The 20 T cell receptor beta chains given below trace back to one sample, sequenced in a study of PD-L1 blockade in urothelial cancer. Repertoires were generated with immunoSEQ multiplex PCR, while TCRdb's copy carries only in-frame clones and drops some. The profile covers about 43,000 clones, with 80% appearing a single time and roughly 17% taken by the ten largest. Time point here: pretreatment peripheral blood. The sample consisted of PBMCs, taken around atezolizumab (anti-PD-L1) treatment. These receptors originate from a man aged 60-69 years with urothelial cancer.

The chain joins TRBV5-6 to TRBJ2-1; tentative D call: TRBD2 (5 bases). The CDR3 runs 15 residues. The germline CDR1 and CDR2 sequences are SGHDT and YYEEEE. Trimming pared 0 bases from V and 4 bases from J, leaving 11 bases between. The CDR3 loop reads CASSLVGDGYNEQFF. As DNA, the CDR3 is TGTGCCAGCAGCTTGGTGGGAGACGGATACAATGAGCAGTTCTTC.

The chain uses TRBV2 and TRBJ2-1, with 7 nucleotides matching TRBD2. Germline assignment: CDR1 SNHLY and CDR2 FYNNEI. After removal of 4 bases from V and 5 bases from J, the junction contained 5 bases not matched to a gene. This CDR3 has 14 residues. CDR3 residues: CASSVSSGNNEQFF. The CDR3 bases are TGTGCCAGCAGTGTGTCTAGCGGAAACAATGAGCAGTTCTTC.

The V call is TRBV2, the J call TRBJ2-3; 10 bases match TRBD1. Germline values: CDR1 SNHLY, CDR2 FYNNEI. With 6 bases clipped from V and 4 bases from J, the junction kept 7 bases outside the gene matches. The CDR3 is 15 residues long. The CDR3 reads CASRGQGVPSDTQYF. CDR3 coding DNA: TGTGCCAGCAGAGGACAGGGGGTGCCCTCAGATACGCAGTATTTT.

The chain has TRBV27 and TRBJ2-5; weak D call: TRBD2 (6 bases). This CDR3 spans 15 amino acids. Trimming shortened V by 3 bases and J by 7 bases, and 18 bases separated the two germline ends. Germline CDR1 and CDR2: MNHEY and SMNVEV (reference sequence). The CDR3 DNA reads TGTGCCAGCAGTTTGGTTGGGGCCGAGCGGGCGACCCAGTACTTC. This translates into CASSLVGAERATQYF.

The J gene is TRBJ1-1, the V gene TRBV2; D perhaps matches TRBD1 (5 bases). This CDR3 has 13 residues. V lost 6 bases and J 4 bases, leaving 12 bases between the germline ends. CDR1 and CDR2 from the germline V gene are SNHLY and FYNNEI. CDR3 bases: TGTGCCAGCAGCCCCGCGGGGGGCACTGAAGCTTTCTTT. Translated, it gives CASSPAGGTEAFF. The full variable domain, with the rest looked up from reference TRBV2 and TRBJ1-1, is EPEVTQTPSHQVTQMGQEVILRCVPISNHLYFYWYRQILGQKVEFLVSFYNNEISEKSEIFDDQFSVERPDGSNFTLKIRSTKLEDSAMYFCASSPAGGTEAFFGQGTRLTVV.

This clone occurred a few times. V gene TRBV4-2 combines with J gene TRBJ2-5; no firm D call. The ends were cut back, 4 bases at V and 2 bases at J, with 8 bases in the middle. The germline V gene has CDR1 LGHNA and CDR2 YNFKEQ. The CDR3 consists of 13 residues. The CDR3 is CASSPGRQETQYF. Written as DNA, the CDR3 is TGTGCCAGCAGCCCCGGCAGGCAAGAGACCCAGTACTTC.

The rearrangement links TRBV11-2 to TRBJ2-5, with 7 bases fitting TRBD2. The CDR3 covers 14 residues. The V gene's germline CDR1 is SGHAT and CDR2 FQNNGV. The junction had 13 bases not matched to a gene; V was cut back by 8 bases and J by 7 bases. The CDR3 sequence is CASETSGGWGTQYF. The CDR3 nucleotides are TGTGCCAGCGAAACATCGGGGGGATGGGGGACCCAGTACTTC.

The chain links TRBV18 to TRBJ2-2; a possible D gene is TRBD2 (5 bases). Germline V gene data show CDR1 as KGHSH and CDR2 as LQKENI. V lost 4 bases and J lost 6, with 15 bases in between. The CDR3 is made up of 15 amino acids. CDR3 nucleotide sequence: TGTGCCAGCTCACTCGATACGGGAACGGCCGGGGAGCTGTTTTTT. Translated, it gives CASSLDTGTAGELFF. The variable domain in full, with the rest retrieved from reference TRBV18 and TRBJ2-2, is NAGVMQNPRHLVRRRGQEARLRCSPMKGHSHVYWYRQLPEEGLKFMVYLQKENIIDESGMPKERFSAEFPKEGPSILRIQQVVRGDSAAYFCASSLDTGTAGELFFGEGSRLTVL.

This chain links TRBV19 with TRBJ2-5; D may be TRBD2 (7 bases). CDR1 and CDR2 (germline): LNHDA, SQIVND (reference sequence). The CDR3 spans 16 residues. Trimming took 2 bases from V and 1 from J, leaving 14 bases between them. The CDR3 DNA reads TGTGCCAGTAGTATAAAGGGGGGGGGCGTCCAAGAGACCCAGTACTTC. This sequence encodes CASSIKGGGVQETQYF.

In its sample, this clone was seen once. The rearrangement links TRBV30 to TRBJ2-7; TRBD2 matches 11 bases. J was trimmed by 6 bases and V by 2 bases; bases with no gene match: 9. CDR3 size: 15 residues. Germline lookup yields CDR1 GTSNPN and CDR2 SVGIG (reference sequence). CDR3 nucleotides: TGTGCCTGGAGTCTAGCGGGAGGCCCCCTAGCCGAGCAGTACTTC. Residues: CAWSLAGGPLAEQYF.

The chain links TRBV18 to TRBJ2-6, with TRBD2 matching over 12 bases. CDR3 length: 19 residues. With V trimmed by 3 bases and J by 0 bases, 6 bases remained unmatched. Per germline, CDR1 KGHSH and CDR2 LQKENI. The CDR3 is CASSPRLAGADSGANVLTF. CDR3 in DNA: TGTGCCAGCTCACCCAGACTAGCGGGGGCCGACTCTGGGGCCAACGTCCTGACTTTC.

The chain couples TRBV27 to TRBJ2-7; D perhaps matches TRBD2 (6 bases). Germline CDR1 and CDR2: MNHEY and SMNVEV (reference sequence). V was trimmed by 11 bases and J by 2 bases, leaving 19 bases between them. The CDR3 contains 14 residues. The chain's CDR3 is CACGGLGLPYEQYF. The CDR3 region has the DNA TGTGCCTGCGGTGGGTTGGGACTGCCCTACGAGCAGTACTTC.

This chain uses TRBV2 with TRBJ2-3; TRBD2 matches 7 bases. Per germline, CDR1 SNHLY and CDR2 FYNNEI. V was pared by 11 bases and J by 1 base, with 15 bases of the junction left unmatched. The CDR3 length is 16 residues. The CDR3 loop reads CAGGGGPTRGTDTQYF. The CDR3 region has the DNA TGTGCCGGGGGGGGAGGCCCAACCCGGGGCACAGATACGCAGTATTTT.

This clone was observed a few times. V gene TRBV20-1 combines with J gene TRBJ1-1; TRBD1 matches at 9 bases. With 7 bases clipped from V and 12 bases from J, the junction kept 9 bases outside the gene matches. This CDR3 is built from 11 residues. Germline values: CDR1 DFQATT, CDR2 SNEGSKA (reference sequence). The CDR3 loop reads CSVRRTGESFF. The CDR3 nucleotides are TGCAGTGTCCGGAGGACAGGGGAATCTTTCTTT.

In nucleotides, the CDR3 is TGTGCCAGCAGCCCCGGGACACCATCGGGGTATGGCTACACCTTC. Translation gives CASSPGTPSGYGYTF. The genes are TRBV5-4 and TRBJ1-2; a weak D match, TRBD1 (6 bases). Germline V lookup: CDR1 SGHNT, CDR2 YYREEE (reference sequence). Trimming removed 4 bases at V and 5 bases at J, with 18 bases between. CDR3 length: 15 residues.

The table lists this clone with a few counts. This chain joins TRBV27 and TRBJ2-1, with 11 bases matching TRBD2. V was clipped by 10 bases and J by 7 bases; unmatched bases: 9. The CDR3 is made up of 14 amino acids. Germline CDR1 is MNHEY and CDR2 is SMNVEV (reference sequence). CDR3 nucleotide sequence: TGTGCCATCAAGCCTAGCGGGGGGTTGAATGAGCAGTTCTTC. Its translation is CAIKPSGGLNEQFF.

The V and J genes are TRBV29-1 and TRBJ2-7; weak D call: TRBD1 (6 bases). CDR1 is SQVTM, CDR2 ANQGSEA, per germline. The CDR3 is made up of 15 amino acids. V was cut by 1 base and J by 3 bases, with 16 bases left in between. The CDR3 DNA reads as TGCAGCGTTGAAGGTACGGACAGCTCGAACTACGAGCAGTACTTC. Its protein is CSVEGTDSSNYEQYF.

CDR3 sequence (DNA): TGCAGCGTTGATGGGTCCGGGGGATCCTCCTACGAGCAGTACTTC. Translating it yields CSVDGSGGSSYEQYF. This rearrangement joins TRBV29-1 to TRBJ2-7; TRBD2 might be the D (6 bases). CDR1 and CDR2 from the germline V gene are SQVTM and ANQGSEA. V was shortened by 3 bases and J by 0 bases, with 15 bases between the two germline ends. This CDR3 spans 15 amino acids.

This chain uses TRBV29-1 with TRBJ2-1, with D uncertain. The V end lost 4 bases, the J end lost 7 bases, and 5 bases lay between the germline ends. Per germline, CDR1 SQVTM and CDR2 ANQGSEA. CDR3 length: 10 residues. The CDR3 nucleotides read TGCAGCGTTGCCGGGAATGAGCAGTTCTTC. Translation gives CSVAGNEQFF.

The rearrangement joins TRBV7-2 to TRBJ2-5; weak D call: TRBD2 (5 bases). V was shortened by 5 bases and J by 4 bases, with 11 bases between the two germline ends. Germline V gene lookup returns CDR1 SGHTA and CDR2 FQGNSA. The CDR3 sequence is 13 residues long. CDR3 sequence (DNA): TGTGCCAGCAGCCCCCGCCGGGGAGAGACCCAGTACTTC. Protein product: CASSPRRGETQYF.